These 29 T cell receptor beta chains originate from one sample sequenced in a study of blood T cell repertoires in COVID-19 (dated by TCRdb to 2019 to 2021). Receptors were amplified or captured by the immunoSEQ multiplex PCR assay. TCRdb stores this immuneACCESS table with in-frame sequences only. Part of the clones is absent; in the studies checked, under half of the shortfall reflects unresolved V genes, and no reason is known for the rest. Present in this sample are about 240,000 clones, about nine tenths of which were seen just once. The ten largest account for roughly 7.8% of the sample. Input material: peripheral blood. Source of these receptors: a man between 60 and 75 years old who had recovered from COVID-19.

V usage is TRBV6-1 and J usage is TRBJ1-3, with TRBD1 as a possible D gene (6 bases). The CDR3 is made up of 16 amino acids. Per germline, CDR1 MNHNS and CDR2 SASEGT. Trimming removed 3 bases at V and 4 bases at J, with 16 bases between. The CDR3 coding sequence is TGTGCCAGCAGTGACTACACAGGGTATTCGGGAAACACCATATATTTT. Amino acid sequence: CASSDYTGYSGNTIYF.

This chain connects TRBV6-5 to TRBJ2-1; 9 positions agree with TRBD2. V lost 4 bases, J lost 1 base, and 5 bases stayed unmatched. Germline V gene sequence: CDR1 MNHEY, CDR2 SVGAGI. The CDR3 spans 16 residues. This CDR3 reads CASSSLAGRSYNEQFF. CDR3 DNA sequence: TGTGCCAGCAGTTCACTAGCGGGCCGGTCCTACAATGAGCAGTTCTTC.

The genes are TRBV3-1 (or the pseudogene TRBV3-2) and TRBJ2-1; D is perhaps TRBD2 (6 bases). Trimming cost V 1 base and J 6 bases, with 7 bases left between them. Germline-derived CDR1 and CDR2 are LGHDT and YNNKEL (reference sequence). The length of the CDR3 is 13 residues. The CDR3 region is CASSQVRGNEQFF. In DNA form, the CDR3 reads TGTGCCAGCAGCCAAGTGCGGGGCAATGAGCAGTTCTTC.

The rearrangement links TRBV27 to TRBJ2-1, with 8 nucleotides matching TRBD2. Trimming cost V 1 base and J 3 bases; bases outside gene matches: 2. The CDR3 length is 15 residues. Germline CDR1 reads MNHEY; CDR2 reads SMNVEV (reference sequence). In nucleotides, the CDR3 is TGTGCCAGCAGTTTATACGGGGGGGGCTACAATGAGCAGTTCTTC. It encodes CASSLYGGGYNEQFF.

J is TRBJ2-2 and V is TRBV24-1, with a tentative D call TRBD2 (7 bases). CDR3 size: 16 residues. The germline V gene has CDR1 KGHDR and CDR2 SFDVKD. Between the trimmed V and J ends, which lost 0 bases and 2 bases, there was a span of 9 bases. CDR3 loop: CATSDLAGANTGELFF. The CDR3 DNA reads as TGTGCCACCAGTGATTTGGCGGGGGCTAACACCGGGGAGCTGTTTTTT.

The chain links TRBV5-6 to TRBJ2-1, with 7 bases that match TRBD2. The CDR3 runs to 13 residues. The ends lost 2 bases at V and 13 bases at J; junction bases unmatched: 9. Germline V gene data show CDR1 as SGHDT and CDR2 as YYEEEE. CDR3 sequence (DNA): TGTGCCAGCAGCTTAGGAGCGGCGGGGGTCCAGTTCTTC. It is translated as CASSLGAAGVQFF.

This clone turned up a few times. This chain links TRBV11-3 with TRBJ2-2, with 7 bases lining up with TRBD2. V dropped 8 bases and J dropped 6; count of bases not matched to a gene: 6. CDR1 and CDR2 from the germline V gene are SGHNT and YENEEA. The CDR3 runs to 13 residues. This chain's CDR3 is CASAVGRAGELFF. The DNA of the CDR3 is TGTGCCAGCGCTGTGGGGAGGGCCGGGGAGCTGTTTTTT.

This sequence joins TRBV6-5 and TRBJ1-6; D uncertain. Germline lookup yields CDR1 MNHEY and CDR2 SVGAGI. The length of the CDR3 is 13 residues. The V end was cut by 8 bases, the J end by 9 bases, with 14 bases between. CDR3 coding DNA: TGTGCCAGCGGTTCAACTATAGGTTCACCCCTCCACTTT. Translated, it gives CASGSTIGSPLHF.

J is TRBJ2-2 and V is TRBV19; D perhaps matches TRBD2 (7 bases). CDR3 length equals 16 residues. Germline CDR1 is LNHDA and CDR2 is SQIVND (reference sequence). The germline V and J ends were trimmed by 7 bases and 3 bases, with 18 bases remaining between them. The CDR3 sequence: CASTQWGGPYTGELFF. The DNA for the CDR3 is TGTGCCAGTACCCAATGGGGGGGGCCGTACACCGGGGAGCTGTTTTTT.

The gene calls are TRBV19 and TRBJ2-5; 8 bases match TRBD2. Germline assignment: CDR1 LNHDA and CDR2 SQIVND (reference sequence). The CDR3 spans 16 residues. V dropped 1 base and J dropped 3; count of bases not matched to a gene: 7. CDR3 sequence: CASSIGSARGEETQYF. The CDR3 bases are TGTGCCAGTAGTATAGGTTCGGCGCGGGGGGAAGAGACCCAGTACTTC.

The DNA of the CDR3 is TGTGCCTGGAGTGGCGGGGCTGTCTATGGCTACACCTTC. This translates into CAWSGGAVYGYTF. This chain links TRBV30 with TRBJ1-2, with a weak D call TRBD1 (5 bases). Germline CDR1 and CDR2: GTSNPN and SVGIG (reference sequence). V was pared by 1 base and J by 4 bases, with 10 bases between. The CDR3 loop spans 13 amino acids.

This clone has a single count. The chain links TRBV11-2 to TRBJ1-5; TRBD1 is a possible D gene (6 bases). The CDR3 runs to 15 residues. The germline gives CDR1 SGHAT, CDR2 FQNNGV. The V gene lost 2 bases and the J gene lost 6 bases, with 14 bases spanning the gap. In nucleotides, the CDR3 is TGTGCCAGCAGCTTAAGCCCGGCAGGGGCTCAGCCCCAGCATTTT. This translates into CASSLSPAGAQPQHF.

A note on this clone: The junction does not match germline at one end; this may be a read error. The rearrangement joins TRBV29-1 to TRBJ2-1; the D call may be TRBD1 or TRBD2 (5 bases each). This CDR3 is 13 amino acids long. CDR1 is SQVTM, CDR2 ANQGSEA, per germline. CDR3 nucleotide sequence: TGCAGCGTCGAAGGGACGGCGGGTGATGAGCAGTTCTTC. Its protein product is CSVEGTAGDEQFF.

The V call is TRBV11-2, the J call TRBJ2-1; perhaps TRBD1 as D (6 bases). Germline assignment: CDR1 SGHAT and CDR2 FQNNGV. V was cut by 3 bases and J by 7 bases, with 16 bases left in between. The CDR3 totals 15 residues. This chain's CDR3 is CASSFTSIQGNEQFF. The CDR3 DNA reads TGTGCCAGCAGCTTCACCTCAATACAGGGAAATGAGCAGTTCTTC.

CDR3 bases: TGCGCCAGCAGCGCCAGGGGTGAGACCCAGTACTTC. Translated: CASSARGETQYF. This chain links TRBV5-1 with TRBJ2-5; a possible D gene is TRBD1 (6 bases). The germline V gene encodes CDR1 SGHRS and CDR2 YFSETQ. V lost 4 bases and J lost 5, with 9 bases in between. The length of the CDR3 is 12 residues.

This rearrangement joins TRBV10-3 to TRBJ1-1; possibly TRBD1 for D (6 bases). Germline CDR1 and CDR2: ENHRY and SYGVKD. V was pared by 3 bases and J by 5 bases, with 10 bases between. This CDR3 is 13 amino acids long. The CDR3 DNA reads TGTGCCATCAGTGAAAACAGGGTGACTGAAGCTTTCTTT. It specifies CAISENRVTEAFF.

The genes are TRBV27 and TRBJ1-1; no firm D call. The V gene lost 3 bases and the J gene lost 1 base, with 6 bases spanning the gap. Germline V CDR1 and CDR2: MNHEY, SMNVEV (reference sequence). CDR3 length: 13 amino acids. CDR3 in DNA: TGTGCCAGCAGTTTGGAGGGGAACACTGAAGCTTTCTTT. Residues: CASSLEGNTEAFF.

This clone was observed a handful of times. The chain carries TRBV3-1 (or the pseudogene TRBV3-2) and TRBJ1-3, with D possibly being TRBD1 (5 bases). CDR3 length equals 13 residues. The V end was cut by 6 bases, the J end by 0 bases, with 6 bases between. Per germline, CDR1 LGHDT and CDR2 YNNKEL (reference sequence). The CDR3, as DNA: TGTGCCAGCAGGGGGCACTCTGGAAACACCATATATTTT. Translated: CASRGHSGNTIYF.

The chain carries TRBV6-1 and TRBJ2-7; 9 bases line up with TRBD1. The germline CDR1 and CDR2 sequences are MNHNS and SASEGT. This CDR3 is built from 17 residues. J was trimmed by 0 bases and V by 4 bases; bases with no gene match: 10. This CDR3 reads CASSVLLPGQGSYEQYF. CDR3 sequence (DNA): TGTGCCAGCAGTGTCCTACTACCGGGACAGGGCTCCTACGAGCAGTACTTC.

V is TRBV7-9 and J is TRBJ2-7; TRBD2 might be the D (6 bases). The V gene lost 1 base and the J gene lost 3 bases, with 7 bases spanning the gap. Per germline, CDR1 SEHNR and CDR2 FQNEAQ (reference sequence). The CDR3 sequence is 13 residues long. CDR3 coding DNA: TGTGCCAGCAGCTTAGGGGGGGACTACGAGCAGTACTTC. Residues: CASSLGGDYEQYF. Based on the CDR3 plus reference TRBV7-9 and TRBJ2-7, the full variable domain is DTGVSQNPRHKITKRGQNVTFRCDPISEHNRLYWYRQTLGQGPEFLTYFQNEAQLEKSRLLSDRFSAERPKGSFSTLEIQRTEQGDSAMYLCASSLGGDYEQYFGPGTRLTVT.

The chain has TRBV7-9 and TRBJ2-1; 11 positions match TRBD2. Germline values: CDR1 SEHNR, CDR2 FQNEAQ (reference sequence). V lost 3 bases to trimming and J lost 5 bases; unmatched junction nucleotides: 0. CDR3 length equals 14 residues. CDR3: CASSFSGGDNEQFF. In nucleotides, the CDR3 is TGTGCCAGCAGCTTTAGCGGGGGGGACAATGAGCAGTTCTTC.

The CDR3 nucleotides are TGTGCCAGCAGCTTGGGTAGCGCGTCCTACAATGAGCAGTTCTTC. The encoded protein is CASSLGSASYNEQFF. This chain connects TRBV5-4 to TRBJ2-1; D is possibly TRBD2 (5 bases). The CDR3 has 15 amino acids. V was clipped by 0 bases and J by 1 base, with 8 bases between them. Germline V lookup: CDR1 SGHNT, CDR2 YYREEE (reference sequence).

The chain combines TRBV28 with TRBJ2-2, with TRBD2 identical over 7 bases. The CDR3 totals 18 residues. After removal of 6 bases from V and 2 bases from J, the junction contained 15 bases not matched to a gene. In germline, CDR1 is MDHEN, CDR2 SYDVKM. CDR3 in amino acids: CASRPTFGAGENTGELFF. The CDR3 DNA follows: TGTGCCAGCAGACCCACTTTCGGGGCGGGGGAAAACACCGGGGAGCTGTTTTTT. Full variable domain (rest looked up from reference TRBV28 and TRBJ2-2): DVKVTQSSRYLVKRTGEKVFLECVQDMDHENMFWYRQDPGLGLRLIYFSYDVKMKEKGDIPEGYSVSREKKERFSLILESASTNQTSMYLCASRPTFGAGENTGELFFGEGSRLTVL.

This clone has a single count. The J gene is TRBJ2-2, the V gene TRBV6-5; tentative D call: TRBD2 (5 bases). Between the trimmed V and J ends, which lost 4 bases and 5 bases, there was a span of 11 bases. The CDR3 sequence is 14 residues long. Germline V gene sequence: CDR1 MNHEY, CDR2 SVGAGI. CDR3 nucleotide sequence: TGTGCCAGCAGTTCCACTAGAACGACCGGGGAGCTGTTTTTT. It yields the protein CASSSTRTTGELFF.

The gene calls are TRBV5-1 and TRBJ1-6; 8 nucleotides line up with TRBD1. CDR1 is SGHRS, CDR2 YFSETQ, per germline. The CDR3 covers 15 residues. V lost 0 bases, J lost 10 bases, and 6 bases stayed unmatched. The CDR3 loop is CASSLAGQARSPLHF. As DNA, the CDR3 is TGCGCCAGCAGCTTGGCGGGACAGGCCAGATCACCCCTCCACTTT.

This clone was seen a single time. The rearrangement links TRBV11-2 to TRBJ2-7, with D possibly being TRBD1 (6 bases). Germline values: CDR1 SGHAT, CDR2 FQNNGV. The V end was cut by 1 base, the J end by 2 bases, with 12 bases between. CDR3 length equals 15 residues. The CDR3 sequence: CASSLAGDQTYEQYF. The CDR3 nucleotides read TGTGCCAGCAGCTTAGCAGGGGACCAAACCTACGAGCAGTACTTC.

This chain uses TRBV10-3 with TRBJ2-3, with 7 bases lining up with TRBD1. Trimming took 4 bases from V and 8 from J; bases not matched to a gene: 12. The CDR3 spans 15 residues. Germline loops: CDR1 ENHRY, CDR2 SYGVKD. The CDR3 DNA sequence: TGTGCCATCAGTGGACCGGGACAGAAAGCAGTTACGCAGTATTTT. Translated, it gives CAISGPGQKAVTQYF.

This clone showed up just a few times. The CDR3 DNA sequence: TGCGCCAGCATCGGACAGGGTCTGAGCTCCTACGAGCAGTACGTC. Translation gives CASIGQGLSSYEQYV. V gene TRBV10-1 combines with J gene TRBJ2-7, with TRBD1 identical over 8 bases. Germline lookup yields CDR1 WNHNN and CDR2 SYGVQD (reference sequence). The CDR3 totals 15 residues. The V segment lost 7 bases and the J segment 0 bases; nucleotides outside the gene matches: 8.

This clone has only one observation. This chain joins TRBV11-3 and TRBJ2-1; TRBD1 is a possible D gene (5 bases). The CDR3 length is 13 residues. Per the germline V gene, CDR1 is SGHNT and CDR2 is YENEEA. Between the trimmed V and J ends, which lost 2 bases and 7 bases, there was a span of 9 bases. The CDR3 sequence: CASSLQGSNEQFF. The CDR3 region has the DNA TGTGCCAGCAGCTTACAGGGTTCTAATGAGCAGTTCTTC.